This T cell receptor beta chain emerged from a study of shared clonotypes between healthy human individuals. For the study at large: A donor's plate count was three for CD4 naive and three for CD4 memory; CD8 naive had two and CD8 memory one.

As to this clone: Antigen unknown.

Study-wide findings and caveats: Sampling was confined to blood; repertoires within tissues likely differ. Of the naive CD4 clonotypes, about 5% were shared across a handful of donors.

Authors' data handling: Filtering differed for immunoSEQ, which gave only junction sequences without quality scores. Assay: immunoSEQ multiplex PCR; the TCRdb copy retains only in-frame clones and omits some. V and J calls and clone size are those listed in that table; D and trimming were worked out from the DNA. The table lists 1.4 million or so clones, less than 99% of them singletons. CDR1 and CDR2 from the germline V gene are SGDLS and YYNGEE. With 4 bases removed from V and 1 base from J, the gap between germline ends came to 14 bases. This CDR3 is 16 amino acids long. The rearrangement joins TRBV9 to TRBJ2-2; D possibly corresponds to TRBD1 (8 bases). The sequenced sample consisted of naive CD4+ T cells sorted from blood. This sample's subset: CD45RA+ positively selected. This TCR was recovered from a man aged 25-40 years in good health. CDR3 nucleotide sequence: TGTGCCAGCAGCCTCGGGGGGACAGGGAACACCGGGGAGCTGTTTTTT. Its protein is CASSLGGTGNTGELFF.